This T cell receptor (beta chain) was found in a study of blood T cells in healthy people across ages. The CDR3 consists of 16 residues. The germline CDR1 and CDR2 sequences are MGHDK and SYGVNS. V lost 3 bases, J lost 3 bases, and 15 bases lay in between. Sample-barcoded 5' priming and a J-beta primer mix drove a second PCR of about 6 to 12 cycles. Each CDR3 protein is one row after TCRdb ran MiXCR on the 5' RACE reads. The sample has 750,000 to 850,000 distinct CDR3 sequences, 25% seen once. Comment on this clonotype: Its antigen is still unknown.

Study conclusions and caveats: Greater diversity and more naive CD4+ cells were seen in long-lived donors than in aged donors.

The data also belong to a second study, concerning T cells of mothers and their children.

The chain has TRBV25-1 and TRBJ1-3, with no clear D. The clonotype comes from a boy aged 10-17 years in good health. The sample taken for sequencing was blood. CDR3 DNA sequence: TGTGCCAGCAGTGACGGAGGTCTGTGGGGTGGAAACACCATATATTTT. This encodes CASSDGGLWGGNTIYF.